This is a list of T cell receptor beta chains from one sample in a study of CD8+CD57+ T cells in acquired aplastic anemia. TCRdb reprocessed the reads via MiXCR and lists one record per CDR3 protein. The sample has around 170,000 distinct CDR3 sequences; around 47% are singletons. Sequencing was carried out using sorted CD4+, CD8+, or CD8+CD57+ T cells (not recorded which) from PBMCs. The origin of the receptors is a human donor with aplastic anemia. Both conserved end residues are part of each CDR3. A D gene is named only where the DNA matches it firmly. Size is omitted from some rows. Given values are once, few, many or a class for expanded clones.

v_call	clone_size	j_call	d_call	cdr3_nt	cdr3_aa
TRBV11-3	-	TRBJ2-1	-	TGTGCCAGCAGCCTAAGGGGGGGTGAGCAGTTCTTC	CASSLRGGEQFF
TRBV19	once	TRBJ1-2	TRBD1	TGTGTCAGTACCCCACGGGACAGGGGAGGATTTTATGGCTACACCTTC	CVSTPRDRGGFYGYTF
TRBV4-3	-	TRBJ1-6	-	TGCGCCAGCAGCCAAGGGGGAAGGAATTCACCCCTCCACTTT	CASSQGGRNSPLHF
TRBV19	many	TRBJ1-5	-	TGTGCCAGTAGTATAGAAGGCAGTTGGGCGCCCCAGCATTTT	CASSIEGSWAPQHF
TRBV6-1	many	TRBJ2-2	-	TGTGCCAGCAGCCGGGACTTTATTACCGGGGAGCTGTTTTTT	CASSRDFITGELFF
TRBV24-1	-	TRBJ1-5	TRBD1	TGTGCCACCAGTGATGGGACAGCCGGGCCCCAGCATTTT	CATSDGTAGPQHF
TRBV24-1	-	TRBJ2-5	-	TGTGCCACCAGTGATCCGGGGGCGAAGACCCAGTACTTC	CATSDPGAKTQYF
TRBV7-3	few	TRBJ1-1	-	TGTGCCAGCAGCTTAGCGTGGGGACACTTCATGAACACTGAAGCTTTCTTT	CASSLAWGHFMNTEAFF
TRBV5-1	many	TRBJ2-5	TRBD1	TGCGCCAGCAGCTTGGGGACAGGGGGCGGAGAGACCCAGTACTTC	CASSLGTGGGETQYF
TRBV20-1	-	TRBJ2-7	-	TGCAGTGCTGACATCCTGGGGGTCACCTACGAGCAGTACTTC	CSADILGVTYEQYF
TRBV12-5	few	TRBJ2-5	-	TGTGCTAGTGGTTTGGGCGGCCAGGGGCTGTACCAAGAGACCCAGTACTTC	CASGLGGQGLYQETQYF
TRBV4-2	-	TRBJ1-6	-	TGTGCCAGCAGCCAAGACAGGAGGGATTCACCCCTCCACTTT	CASSQDRRDSPLHF
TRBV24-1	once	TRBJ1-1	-	TGTGCCACCAGTGATTTTGCGGGTTCGGGGCCCCCCCGGGTGAACACTGAAGCTTTCTTT	CATSDFAGSGPPRVNTEAFF
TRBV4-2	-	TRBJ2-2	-	TGTGCCAGCAGCCAAGGGGCACTATCCCTGAAGCTGTTTTTT	CASSQGALSLKLFF
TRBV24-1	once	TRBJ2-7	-	TGTGCCACCAGTGCCCGGGAGCGAACCTACGAGCAGTACTTC	CATSARERTYEQYF
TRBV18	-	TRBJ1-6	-	TGTGCCAGCTCACCACCGGGCGGCGGCAATTCACCCCTCCACTTT	CASSPPGGGNSPLHF
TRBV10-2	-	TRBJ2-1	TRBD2	TGCGCCAGCGGACTAGCGGGGACCTACAATGAGCAGTTCTTC	CASGLAGTYNEQFF
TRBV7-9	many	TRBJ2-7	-	TGTGCCAGCAGTGTCCGGGACACCGTCTCCTACGAGCAGTACTTC	CASSVRDTVSYEQYF
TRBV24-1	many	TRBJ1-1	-	TGTGCCACCAGCCACAGGGAGAGGGACACTGAAGCTTTCTTT	CATSHRERDTEAFF
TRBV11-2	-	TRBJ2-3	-	TGTGCCAGCAGCTTAGAAGCGGCCTTCGGCACAGATACGCAGTATTTT	CASSLEAAFGTDTQYF
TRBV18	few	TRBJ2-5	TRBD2	TGTGCCAGCTCACCTGGTAGCGGGAGGGTATCGACCCAGTACTTC	CASSPGSGRVSTQYF
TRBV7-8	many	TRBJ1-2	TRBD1	TGTGCCAGCAGCAAGGGGGACAGGGCAATAGGCTACACCTTC	CASSKGDRAIGYTF
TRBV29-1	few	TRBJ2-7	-	TGCAGTCATAGGGGCCCGCGGGACGAGCAGTACTTC	CSHRGPRDEQYF
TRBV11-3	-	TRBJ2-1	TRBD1	TGTGCCAGCAGCAGATGGACAGGGGGTGGTGAGCAGTTCTTC	CASSRWTGGGEQFF
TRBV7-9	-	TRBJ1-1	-	TGTGCCAGTCGCCTCGGGGGGAACACTGAAGCTTTCTTT	CASRLGGNTEAFF
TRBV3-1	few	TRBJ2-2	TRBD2	TGTGCCAGCAGCCAATTAACGGGAGGCCGGACCGGGGAGCTGTTTTTT	CASSQLTGGRTGELFF
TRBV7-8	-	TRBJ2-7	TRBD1	TGTGCCAGCAGCTACCGCCGGGACAGGGTGTCCTACGAGCAGTACTTC	CASSYRRDRVSYEQYF
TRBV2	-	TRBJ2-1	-	TGTGCCAGTAAAGATTGGAATGAGCAGTTCTTC	CASKDWNEQFF
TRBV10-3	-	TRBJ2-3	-	TGTGCCATCAGAAAAGAATCAGGGACAGATACGCAGTATTTT	CAIRKESGTDTQYF
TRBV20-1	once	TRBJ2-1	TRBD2	TGCAGTGCTCACCGAGGGACTAGCGGGGTCAATGAGCAGTTCTTC	CSAHRGTSGVNEQFF
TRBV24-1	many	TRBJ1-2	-	TGTGCCACCAGTGATTCCGGACGTGGTGGCTATGGCTACACCTTC	CATSDSGRGGYGYTF
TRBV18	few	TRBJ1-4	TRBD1	TGTGCCAGCTCACCAGGGACAGGGACTAATGAAAAACTGTTTTTT	CASSPGTGTNEKLFF
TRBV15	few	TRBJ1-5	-	TGTGCCACCAGCAGAGACTCGAATACAGGTGAGGGCAATCAGCCCCAGCATTTT	CATSRDSNTGEGNQPQHF
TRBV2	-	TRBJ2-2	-	TGTGCCAGCAGTGAAGAGCCCATCGGGACCGAGGAGCTGCTTTTT	CASSEEPIGTEELLF
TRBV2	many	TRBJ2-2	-	TGTGCCAGCAGTGAAGCGCTTCTGGGCACCGGGGAGCTGTTTTTT	CASSEALLGTGELFF